The 11 T cell receptor beta chains in this list originate from one sample, sequenced in a study of blood T cell repertoires in COVID-19. Here immunoSEQ multiplex PCR was the method, and the copy in TCRdb shows in-frame clones only, minus some. The sample yields more than 250,000 clones, roughly four fifths seen once. Material: PBMCs or T cells enriched from blood (not recorded which). The receptors derive from a man in his forties who had been exposed to COVID-19.

V and J are TRBV9 and TRBJ1-4; D is undetermined. The V end lost 0 bases, the J end lost 4 bases, and 7 bases lay between the germline ends. In germline, CDR1 is SGDLS, CDR2 YYNGEE. This CDR3 has 14 amino acids. CDR3 in amino acids: CASSVAVGNEKLFF. The CDR3 coding sequence is TGTGCCAGCAGCGTAGCAGTTGGTAATGAAAAACTGTTTTTT.

This clone has a single count. This chain uses TRBV29-1 with TRBJ1-2, with D maybe TRBD1 (6 bases). Germline V gene data show CDR1 as SQVTM and CDR2 as ANQGSEA. The V and J ends lost 4 bases and 6 bases respectively, with 18 bases between them. The CDR3 spans 14 residues. CDR3 region: CSVGDPRQANGYTF. The CDR3 DNA sequence: TGCAGCGTTGGGGACCCAAGACAGGCTAATGGCTACACCTTC.

This chain uses TRBV7-9 with TRBJ1-1, with 9 nucleotides matching TRBD1. The germline V gene has CDR1 SEHNR and CDR2 FQNEAQ (reference sequence). V trimming: 3 bases; J trimming: 4 bases; junction bases outside the gene matches: 3. The CDR3 totals 14 residues. CDR3 nucleotide sequence: TGTGCCAGCAGCTTTGGGGACAGGGTCACTGAAGCTTTCTTT. As protein: CASSFGDRVTEAFF.

This sequence joins TRBV27 and TRBJ2-1; TRBD2 agrees at 7 bases. V shed 5 bases and J 7 bases; nucleotides not matched to a gene: 8. Germline V gene sequence: CDR1 MNHEY, CDR2 SMNVEV (reference sequence). CDR3 length: 14 amino acids. The CDR3 region is CASSLLTSPNEQFF. The CDR3 DNA reads TGTGCCAGCAGTCTACTGACTAGCCCTAATGAGCAGTTCTTC.

This chain uses TRBV9 with TRBJ2-5; 7 bases fit TRBD2. CDR3 length equals 11 residues. Germline assignment: CDR1 SGDLS and CDR2 YYNGEE. The V segment lost 4 bases and the J segment 7 bases; nucleotides outside the gene matches: 1. CDR3 nucleotide sequence: TGTGCCAGCAGCCCGGGGGGGACCCAGTACTTC. Its protein product is CASSPGGTQYF.

On this clone: This specimen includes other DNA sequences encoding the same CDR3. The genes are TRBV29-1 and TRBJ1-2; tentatively, D is TRBD1 (6 bases). This CDR3 spans 10 amino acids. The V end lost 6 bases, the J end lost 4 bases, and 6 bases lay between the germline ends. The germline gives CDR1 SQVTM, CDR2 ANQGSEA. The chain's CDR3 is CSVDSYGYTF. CDR3 nucleotides: TGCAGCGTGGACAGCTATGGCTACACCTTC.

This clone was counted a few times. The chain joins TRBV6-6 to TRBJ1-2; 9 bases fit TRBD1. CDR3 size: 14 residues. Germline V gene sequence: CDR1 MNHNY, CDR2 SVGAGI (reference sequence). Losses at the gene ends were 6 bases for V and 2 bases for J; bases not matched to a gene: 4. The CDR3 DNA sequence: TGTGCCAGCAGAACCGGGACAGGGAACTATGGCTACACCTTC. This sequence encodes CASRTGTGNYGYTF.

V and J are TRBV2 and TRBJ2-3; 8 bases map to TRBD1. Unmatched junction bases numbered 6, after V lost 10 bases and J lost 0 bases. CDR1 is SNHLY and CDR2 is FYNNEI in the germline V gene. This CDR3 is 14 amino acids long. The CDR3 DNA is TGTGCCAACAACCGGGACAGGAGCACAGATACGCAGTATTTT. It specifies CANNRDRSTDTQYF.

V gene TRBV24-1 combines with J gene TRBJ2-2; D might be TRBD1 (6 bases). V was clipped by 5 bases and J by 4 bases, with 19 bases between them. This CDR3 spans 17 amino acids. Germline CDR1 KGHDR, CDR2 SFDVKD. CDR3 coding DNA: TGTGCCACCAGTGGCCGTCTACAGGGAGCCTCCACCGGGGAGCTGTTTTTT. It translates to CATSGRLQGASTGELFF.

V usage is TRBV11-2 and J usage is TRBJ2-1, with D perhaps matching TRBD2 (5 bases). Looked up from germline, CDR1 is SGHAT and CDR2 is FQNNGV. The V and J ends lost 5 bases and 8 bases respectively, with 16 bases between them. There are 14 residues in the CDR3. This CDR3 is CASSVGLIKDEQFF. DNA of the CDR3: TGTGCCAGCAGCGTCGGACTGATCAAAGATGAGCAGTTCTTC.

The chain combines TRBV3-1 (or the pseudogene TRBV3-2) with TRBJ2-7, with 10 bases fitting TRBD2. Germline values: CDR1 LGHDT, CDR2 YNNKEL (reference sequence). The CDR3 contains 14 residues. Losses at the gene ends were 8 bases for V and 1 base for J; bases not matched to a gene: 5. CDR3 DNA: TGTGCCAGCCGGAGCGGGAGGGGGTCCTACGAGCAGTACTTC. This codes for CASRSGRGSYEQYF.